Described below is a single T cell receptor (beta chain) sequence and its context. The CDR3 has 18 residues. With 4 bases clipped from V and 3 bases from J, the junction kept 13 bases outside the gene matches. Germline loops: CDR1 SGDLS, CDR2 YYNGEE. Construction of the TCRbeta library involved unique molecular identifiers. In TCRdb, the PCR reads were re-called with MiXCR into one record per CDR3 protein. The sample carries about 610,000 distinct CDR3 sequences, about 10% recorded once. This sample stems from a study of T-cell reconstitution after alpha-beta-depleted transplantation in children. The chain recombines TRBV9 with TRBJ1-3; 10 bases map to TRBD1. Sequenced material: PBMCs from the stem cell graft donor, taken from the stem cell graft. This sequence originates from a human donor who donated a stem cell graft to a child with acute myeloid leukemia. In DNA, the CDR3 is TGTGCCAGCAGCTCGCCCACCTCTGACAGGGGGCATGGAAACACCATATATTTT. It translates to CASSSPTSDRGHGNTIYF.